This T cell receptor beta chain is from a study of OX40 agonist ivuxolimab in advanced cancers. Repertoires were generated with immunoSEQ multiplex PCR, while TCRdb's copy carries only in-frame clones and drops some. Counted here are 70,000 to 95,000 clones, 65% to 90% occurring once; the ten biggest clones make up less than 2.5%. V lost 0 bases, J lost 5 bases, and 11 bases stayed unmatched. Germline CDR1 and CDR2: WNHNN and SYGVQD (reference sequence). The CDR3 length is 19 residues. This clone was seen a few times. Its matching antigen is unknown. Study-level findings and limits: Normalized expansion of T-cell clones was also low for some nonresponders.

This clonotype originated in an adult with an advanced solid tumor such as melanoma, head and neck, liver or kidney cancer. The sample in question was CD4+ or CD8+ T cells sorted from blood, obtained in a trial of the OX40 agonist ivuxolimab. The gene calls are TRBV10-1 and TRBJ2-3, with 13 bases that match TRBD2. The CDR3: CASSESTVGLAGVKDTQYF. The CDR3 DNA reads TGCGCCAGCAGTGAGTCGACCGTCGGACTAGCGGGAGTGAAAGATACGCAGTATTTT.